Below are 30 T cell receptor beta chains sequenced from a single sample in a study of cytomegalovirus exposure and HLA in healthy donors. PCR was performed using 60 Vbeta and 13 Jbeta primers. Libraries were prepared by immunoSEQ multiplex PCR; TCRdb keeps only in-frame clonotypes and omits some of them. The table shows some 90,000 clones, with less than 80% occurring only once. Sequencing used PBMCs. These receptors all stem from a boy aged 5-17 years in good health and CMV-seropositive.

In DNA form, the CDR3 reads TGTGCCAGCAGTGTACAGGGGTGGAACACTGAAGCTTTCTTT. It specifies CASSVQGWNTEAFF. J is TRBJ1-1 and V is TRBV6-5; 7 bases map to TRBD1. Unmatched junction bases numbered 4, after V lost 5 bases and J lost 1 base. The CDR3 totals 14 residues. Germline CDR1 reads MNHEY; CDR2 reads SVGAGI.

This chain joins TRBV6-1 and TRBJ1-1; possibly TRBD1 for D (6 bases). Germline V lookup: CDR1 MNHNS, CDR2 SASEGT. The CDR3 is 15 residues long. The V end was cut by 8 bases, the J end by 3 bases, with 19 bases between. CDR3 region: CASVTRGGLYTEAFF. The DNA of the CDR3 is TGTGCCAGCGTCACAAGGGGGGGCTTGTACACTGAAGCTTTCTTT.

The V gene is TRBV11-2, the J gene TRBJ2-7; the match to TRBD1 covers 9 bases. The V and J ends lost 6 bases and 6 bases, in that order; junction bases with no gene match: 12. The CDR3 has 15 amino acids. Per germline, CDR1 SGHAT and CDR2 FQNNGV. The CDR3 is CASRFIRGQGGEQYF. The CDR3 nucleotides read TGTGCCAGCAGGTTTATAAGGGGACAGGGTGGCGAGCAGTACTTC.

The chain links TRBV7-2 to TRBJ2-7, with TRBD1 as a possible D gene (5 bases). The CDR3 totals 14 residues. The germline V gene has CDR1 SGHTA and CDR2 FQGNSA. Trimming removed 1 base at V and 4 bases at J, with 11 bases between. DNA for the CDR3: TGTGCCAGCAGCTTAGAGGGCAGGGTTTACGAGCAGTACTTC. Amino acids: CASSLEGRVYEQYF.

The CDR3 region is CASSQPRLAGIEQFF. In DNA form, the CDR3 reads TGCGCCAGCAGCCAGCCCAGACTAGCGGGCATTGAGCAGTTCTTC. V gene TRBV4-1 combines with J gene TRBJ2-1, with TRBD2 matching over 10 bases. Trimming cost V 3 bases and J 9 bases; bases outside gene matches: 8. The CDR3 totals 15 residues. Germline lookup yields CDR1 MGHRA and CDR2 YSYEKL.

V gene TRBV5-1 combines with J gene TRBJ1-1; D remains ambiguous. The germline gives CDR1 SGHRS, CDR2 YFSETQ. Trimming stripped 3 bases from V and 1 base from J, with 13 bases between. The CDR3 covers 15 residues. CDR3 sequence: CASSWGERPNTEAFF. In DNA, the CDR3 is TGCGCCAGCAGCTGGGGAGAGAGACCGAACACTGAAGCTTTCTTT.

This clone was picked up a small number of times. CDR3 in DNA: TGCGCCAGCAGTCAAGGGGCAGGGACATATCCCTATGGCTACACCTTC. Its protein product is CASSQGAGTYPYGYTF. V usage is TRBV23-1 and J usage is TRBJ1-2; tentatively, D is TRBD1 (6 bases). TRBV23-1 qualifies as an ORF whose function is uncertain. Trimming removed 2 bases at V and 4 bases at J, with 17 bases between. This CDR3 region has 16 residues.

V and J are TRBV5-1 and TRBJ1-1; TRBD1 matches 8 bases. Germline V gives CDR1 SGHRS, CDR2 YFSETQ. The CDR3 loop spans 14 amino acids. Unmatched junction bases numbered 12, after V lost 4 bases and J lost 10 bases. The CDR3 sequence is CASSPPTPQGAAFF. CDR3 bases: TGCGCCAGCAGCCCACCTACACCCCAGGGGGCAGCTTTCTTT.

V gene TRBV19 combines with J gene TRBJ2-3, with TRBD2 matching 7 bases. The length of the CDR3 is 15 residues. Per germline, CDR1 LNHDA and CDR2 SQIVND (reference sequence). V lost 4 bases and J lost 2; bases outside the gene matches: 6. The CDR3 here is CASSTLAGVTDTQYF. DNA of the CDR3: TGTGCCAGTAGTACCCTGGCGGGAGTCACAGATACGCAGTATTTT.

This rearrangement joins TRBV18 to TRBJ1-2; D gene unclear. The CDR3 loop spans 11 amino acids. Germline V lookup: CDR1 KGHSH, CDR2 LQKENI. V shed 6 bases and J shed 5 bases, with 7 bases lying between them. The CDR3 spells CASSQEYGYTF. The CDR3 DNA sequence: TGTGCCAGCTCGCAGGAATATGGCTACACCTTC.

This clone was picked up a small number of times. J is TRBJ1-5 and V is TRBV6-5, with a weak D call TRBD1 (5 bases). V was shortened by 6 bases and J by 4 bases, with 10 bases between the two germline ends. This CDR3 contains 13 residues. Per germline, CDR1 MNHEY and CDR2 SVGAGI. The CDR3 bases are TGTGCCAGCAGCGCGGGACTTAATCAGCCCCAGCATTTT. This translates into CASSAGLNQPQHF.

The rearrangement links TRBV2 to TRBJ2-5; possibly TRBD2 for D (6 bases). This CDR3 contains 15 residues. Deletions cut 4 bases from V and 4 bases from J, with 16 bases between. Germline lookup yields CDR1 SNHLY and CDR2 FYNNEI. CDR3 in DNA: TGTGCCAGCAGTGTTGCCGGGAGCAGGCGAGAGACCCAGTACTTC. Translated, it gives CASSVAGSRRETQYF.

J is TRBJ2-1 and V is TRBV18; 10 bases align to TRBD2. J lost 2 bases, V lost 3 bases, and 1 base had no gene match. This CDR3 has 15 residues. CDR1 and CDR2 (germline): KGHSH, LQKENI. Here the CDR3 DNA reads TGTGCCAGCTCACCTAGCGGGGGGCCCTACAATGAGCAGTTCTTC. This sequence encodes CASSPSGGPYNEQFF.

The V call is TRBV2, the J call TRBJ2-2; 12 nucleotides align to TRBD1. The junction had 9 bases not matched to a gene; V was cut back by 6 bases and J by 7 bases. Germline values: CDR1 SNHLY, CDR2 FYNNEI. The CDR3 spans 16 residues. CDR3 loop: CASRREGQGAGGELFF. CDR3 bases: TGTGCCAGCAGACGAGAGGGACAGGGGGCGGGCGGGGAGCTGTTTTTT.

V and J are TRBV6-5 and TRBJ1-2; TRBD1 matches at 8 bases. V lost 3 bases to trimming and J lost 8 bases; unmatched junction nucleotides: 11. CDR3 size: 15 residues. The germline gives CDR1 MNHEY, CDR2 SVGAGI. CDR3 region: CASSYDRRGLGGYTF. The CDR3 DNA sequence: TGTGCCAGCAGTTATGACCGCAGGGGGCTCGGAGGCTACACCTTC.

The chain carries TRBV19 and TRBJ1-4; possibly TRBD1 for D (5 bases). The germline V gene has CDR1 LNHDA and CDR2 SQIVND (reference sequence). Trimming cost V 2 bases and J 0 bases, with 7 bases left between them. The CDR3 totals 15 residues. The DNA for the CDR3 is TGTGCCAGTAGTATAAGGGGCGCAACTAATGAAAAACTGTTTTTT. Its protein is CASSIRGATNEKLFF.

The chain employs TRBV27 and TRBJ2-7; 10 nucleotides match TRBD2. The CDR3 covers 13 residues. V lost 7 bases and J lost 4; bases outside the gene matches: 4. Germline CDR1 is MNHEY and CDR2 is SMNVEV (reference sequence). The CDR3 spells CASKGSGGYEQYF. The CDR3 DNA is TGTGCCAGCAAAGGTAGCGGGGGGTACGAGCAGTACTTC.

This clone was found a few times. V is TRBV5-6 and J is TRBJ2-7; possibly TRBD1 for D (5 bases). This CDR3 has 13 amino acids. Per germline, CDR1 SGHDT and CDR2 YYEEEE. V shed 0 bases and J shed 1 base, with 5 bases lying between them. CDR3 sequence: CASSLAGSYEQYF. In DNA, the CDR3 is TGTGCCAGCAGCTTGGCAGGGTCCTACGAGCAGTACTTC.

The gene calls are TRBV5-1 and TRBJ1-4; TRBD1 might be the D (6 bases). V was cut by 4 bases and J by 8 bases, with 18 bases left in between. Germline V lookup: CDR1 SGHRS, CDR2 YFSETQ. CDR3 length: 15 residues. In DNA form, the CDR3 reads TGCGCCAGCAGCGCGCGGACAGATTCCGGGGAAAAACTGTTTTTT. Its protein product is CASSARTDSGEKLFF.

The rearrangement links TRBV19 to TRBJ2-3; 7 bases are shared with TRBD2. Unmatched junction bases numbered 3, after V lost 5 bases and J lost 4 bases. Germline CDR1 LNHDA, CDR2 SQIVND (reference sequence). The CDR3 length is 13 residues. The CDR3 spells CASSYGGADTQYF. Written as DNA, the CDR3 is TGTGCCAGTAGTTATGGGGGGGCAGATACGCAGTATTTT.

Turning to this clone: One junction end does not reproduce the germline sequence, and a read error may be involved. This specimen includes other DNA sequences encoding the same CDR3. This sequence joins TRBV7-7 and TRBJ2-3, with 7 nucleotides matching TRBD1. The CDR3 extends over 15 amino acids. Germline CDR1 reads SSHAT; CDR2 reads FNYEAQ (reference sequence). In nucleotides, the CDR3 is TGTGCTAGCAGTCCGACAGGGACCTGGTCAGATACGCAGTATTTT. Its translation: CASSPTGTWSDTQYF. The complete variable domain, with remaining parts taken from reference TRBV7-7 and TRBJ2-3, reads GAGVSQSPRYKVTKRGQDVTLRCDPISSHATLYWYQQALGQGPEFLTYFNYEAQPDKSGLPSDRFSAERPEGSISTLTIQRTEQRDSAMYRCASSPTGTWSDTQYFGPGTRLTVL.

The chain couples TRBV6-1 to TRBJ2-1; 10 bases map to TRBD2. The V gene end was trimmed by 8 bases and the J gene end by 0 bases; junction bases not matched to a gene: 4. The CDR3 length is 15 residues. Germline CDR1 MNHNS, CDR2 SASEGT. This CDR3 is CASGSSGSSYNEQFF. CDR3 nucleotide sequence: TGTGCCAGCGGGTCTAGCGGGAGCTCCTACAATGAGCAGTTCTTC.

In DNA form, the CDR3 reads TGTGCCAGCAGCTTATCAATAGCAGGGGATGAAAAACTGTTTTTT. Protein product: CASSLSIAGDEKLFF. The genes are TRBV7-9 and TRBJ1-4; D might be TRBD1 (6 bases). V shed 2 bases and J shed 6 bases, with 13 bases lying between them. The CDR3 length is 15 residues. The germline CDR1 and CDR2 sequences are SEHNR and FQNEAQ (reference sequence).

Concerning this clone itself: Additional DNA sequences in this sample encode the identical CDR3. Written as DNA, the CDR3 is TGCAGCGTTGAAGACTGGGAGTATACCTACGAGCAGTACTTC. It encodes CSVEDWEYTYEQYF. This chain connects TRBV29-1 to TRBJ2-7, with D possibly being TRBD2 (5 bases). With 0 bases removed from V and 2 bases from J, the gap between germline ends came to 11 bases. This CDR3 comprises 14 residues. CDR1 SQVTM and CDR2 ANQGSEA come from the germline V gene.

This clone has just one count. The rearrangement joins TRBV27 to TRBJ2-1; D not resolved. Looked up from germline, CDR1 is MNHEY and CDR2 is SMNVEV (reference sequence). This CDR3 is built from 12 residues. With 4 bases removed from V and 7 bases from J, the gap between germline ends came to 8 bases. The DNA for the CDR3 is TGTGCCAGCAGTTCCCAGTGGAATGAGCAGTTCTTC. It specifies CASSSQWNEQFF.

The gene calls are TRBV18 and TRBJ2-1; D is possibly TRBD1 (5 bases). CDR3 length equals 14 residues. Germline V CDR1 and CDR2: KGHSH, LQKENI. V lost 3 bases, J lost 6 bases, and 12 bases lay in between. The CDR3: CASSPLVTGNEQFF. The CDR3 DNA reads TGTGCCAGCTCACCGCTAGTAACAGGCAATGAGCAGTTCTTC.

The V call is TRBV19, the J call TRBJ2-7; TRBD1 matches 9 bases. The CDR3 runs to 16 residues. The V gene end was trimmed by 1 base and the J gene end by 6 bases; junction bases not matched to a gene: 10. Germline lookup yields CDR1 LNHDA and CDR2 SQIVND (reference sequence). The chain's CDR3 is CASSIVPVQGASEQYF. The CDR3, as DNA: TGTGCCAGTAGTATAGTGCCGGTACAGGGGGCAAGCGAGCAGTACTTC.

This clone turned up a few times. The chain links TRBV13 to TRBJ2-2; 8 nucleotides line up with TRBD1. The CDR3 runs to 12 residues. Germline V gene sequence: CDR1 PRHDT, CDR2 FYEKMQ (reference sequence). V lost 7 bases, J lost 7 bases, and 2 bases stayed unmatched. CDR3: CASTRGLGELFF. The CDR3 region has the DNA TGTGCCAGCACCAGGGGGCTCGGGGAGCTGTTTTTT.

Written as DNA, the CDR3 is TGTGCCAGCAGCTTAGGACAGAACACCGGGGAGCTGTTTTTT. Translation gives CASSLGQNTGELFF. The V call is TRBV7-3, the J call TRBJ2-2, with D perhaps TRBD1 (5 bases). Looked up from germline, CDR1 is SGHTA and CDR2 is FQGTGA. The CDR3 is made up of 14 amino acids. Trimming left V 2 bases short and J 1 base short, with 5 bases between.

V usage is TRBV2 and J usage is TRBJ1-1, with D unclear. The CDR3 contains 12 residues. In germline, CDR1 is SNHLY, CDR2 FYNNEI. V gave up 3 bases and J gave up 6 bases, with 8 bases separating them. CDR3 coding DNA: TGTGCCAGCAGTGACCGGGGAGCTGAAGCTTTCTTT. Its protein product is CASSDRGAEAFF.